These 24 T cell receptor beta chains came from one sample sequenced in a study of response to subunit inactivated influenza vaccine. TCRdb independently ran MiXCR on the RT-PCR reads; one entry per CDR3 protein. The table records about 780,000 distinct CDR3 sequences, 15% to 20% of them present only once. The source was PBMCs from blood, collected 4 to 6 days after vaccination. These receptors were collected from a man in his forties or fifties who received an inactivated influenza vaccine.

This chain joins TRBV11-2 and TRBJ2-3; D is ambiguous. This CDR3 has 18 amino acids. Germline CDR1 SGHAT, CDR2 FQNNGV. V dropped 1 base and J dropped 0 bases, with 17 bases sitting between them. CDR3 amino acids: CASSLVSGLGISTDTQYF. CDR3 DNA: TGTGCCAGCAGCTTAGTATCTGGGCTAGGGATTAGCACAGATACGCAGTATTTT.

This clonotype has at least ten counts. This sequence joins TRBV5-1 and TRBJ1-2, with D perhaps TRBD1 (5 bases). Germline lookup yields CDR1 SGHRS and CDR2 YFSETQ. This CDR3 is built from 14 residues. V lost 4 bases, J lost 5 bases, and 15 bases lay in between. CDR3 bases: TGCGCCAGCAGCGTGGGAGTCAGGGTGTATGGCTACACCTTC. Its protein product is CASSVGVRVYGYTF.

CDR3 loop: CASSPWRTSVRYEQYF. Written as DNA, the CDR3 is TGTGCCAGCAGCCCGTGGAGGACTAGCGTCCGTTACGAGCAGTACTTC. The chain carries TRBV6-1 and TRBJ2-7; 9 bases line up with TRBD2. The V segment lost 6 bases and the J segment 4 bases; nucleotides outside the gene matches: 13. The CDR3 spans 16 residues. The germline CDR1 and CDR2 sequences are MNHNS and SASEGT.

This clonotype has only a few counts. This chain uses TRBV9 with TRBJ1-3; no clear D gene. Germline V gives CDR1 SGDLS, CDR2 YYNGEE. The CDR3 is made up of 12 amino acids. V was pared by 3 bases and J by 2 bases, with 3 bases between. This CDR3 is CASSAPGNTIYF. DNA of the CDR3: TGTGCCAGCAGCGCGCCTGGAAACACCATATATTTT.

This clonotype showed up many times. In DNA form, the CDR3 reads TGCGCCAGCTCGGGGGGCGGGGATTCCTACAATGAGCAGTTCTTC. Translation gives CASSGGGDSYNEQFF. The V call is TRBV5-1, the J call TRBJ2-1, with a weak D call TRBD2 (7 bases). Per germline, CDR1 SGHRS and CDR2 YFSETQ. Trimming left V 7 bases short and J 1 base short, with 15 bases between. This CDR3 has 15 residues.

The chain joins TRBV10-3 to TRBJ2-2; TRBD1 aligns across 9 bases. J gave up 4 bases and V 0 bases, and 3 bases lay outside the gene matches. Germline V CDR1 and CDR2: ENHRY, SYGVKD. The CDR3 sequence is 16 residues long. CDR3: CAISESRGQGTGELFF. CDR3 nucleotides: TGTGCCATCAGTGAGTCGCGGGGACAGGGCACCGGGGAGCTGTTTTTT.

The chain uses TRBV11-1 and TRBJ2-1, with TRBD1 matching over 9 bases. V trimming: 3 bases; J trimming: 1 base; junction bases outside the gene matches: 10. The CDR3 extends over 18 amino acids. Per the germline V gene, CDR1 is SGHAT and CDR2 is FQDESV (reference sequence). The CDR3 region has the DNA TGTGCCAGCAGCTTTTTCCCGAGGACAGGGGCTTCCTACAATGAGCAGTTCTTC. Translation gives CASSFFPRTGASYNEQFF.

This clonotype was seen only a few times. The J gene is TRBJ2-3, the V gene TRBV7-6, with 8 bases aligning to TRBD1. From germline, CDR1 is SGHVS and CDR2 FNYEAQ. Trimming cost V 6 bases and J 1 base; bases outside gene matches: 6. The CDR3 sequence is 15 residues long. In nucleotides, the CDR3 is TGTGCCAGCAGGGGCGCGGGACAGGGCACAGATACGCAGTATTTT. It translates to CASRGAGQGTDTQYF. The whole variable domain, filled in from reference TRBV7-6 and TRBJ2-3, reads GAGVSQSPRYKVTKRGQDVALRCDPISGHVSLYWYRQALGQGPEFLTYFNYEAQQDKSGLPNDRFSAERPEGSISTLTIQRTEQRDSAMYRCASRGAGQGTDTQYFGPGTRLTVL.

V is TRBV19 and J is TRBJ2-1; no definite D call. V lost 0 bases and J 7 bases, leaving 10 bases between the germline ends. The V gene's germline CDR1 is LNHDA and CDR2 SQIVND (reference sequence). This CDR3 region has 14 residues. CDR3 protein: CASSIEGSWNEQFF. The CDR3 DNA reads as TGTGCCAGTAGTATAGAGGGTAGTTGGAATGAGCAGTTCTTC. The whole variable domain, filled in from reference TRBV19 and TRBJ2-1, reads DGGITQSPKYLFRKEGQNVTLSCEQNLNHDAMYWYRQDPGQGLRLIYYSQIVNDFQKGDIAEGYSVSREKKESFPLTVTSAQKNPTAFYLCASSIEGSWNEQFFGPGTRLTVL.

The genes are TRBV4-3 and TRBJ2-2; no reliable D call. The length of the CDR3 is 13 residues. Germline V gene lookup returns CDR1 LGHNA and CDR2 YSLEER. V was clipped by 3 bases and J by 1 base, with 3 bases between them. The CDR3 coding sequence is TGCGCCAGCAGCCAGATGAACACCGGGGAGCTGTTTTTT. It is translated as CASSQMNTGELFF.

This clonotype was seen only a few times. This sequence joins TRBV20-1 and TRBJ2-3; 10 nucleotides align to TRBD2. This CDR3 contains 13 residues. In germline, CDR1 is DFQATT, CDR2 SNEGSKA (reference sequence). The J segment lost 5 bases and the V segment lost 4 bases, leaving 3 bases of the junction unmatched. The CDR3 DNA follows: TGCAGTGCTACCGGGACTAGCGTAGATACGCAGTATTTT. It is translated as CSATGTSVDTQYF.

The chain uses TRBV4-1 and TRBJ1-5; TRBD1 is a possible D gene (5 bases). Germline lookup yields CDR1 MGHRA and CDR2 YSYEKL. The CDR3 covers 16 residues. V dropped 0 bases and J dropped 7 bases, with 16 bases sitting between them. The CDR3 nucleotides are TGCGCCAGCAGCCAAGATGAGGGCAGGGCCGAGCAGCCCCAGCATTTT. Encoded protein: CASSQDEGRAEQPQHF.

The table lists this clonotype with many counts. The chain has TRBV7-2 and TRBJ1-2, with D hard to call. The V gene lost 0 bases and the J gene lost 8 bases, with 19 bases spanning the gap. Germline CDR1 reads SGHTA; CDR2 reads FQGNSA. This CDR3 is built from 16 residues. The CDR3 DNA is TGTGCCAGCAGCTTAGCTCCGGGCTCCTTCTTCGGCGGCTACACCTTC. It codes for CASSLAPGSFFGGYTF.

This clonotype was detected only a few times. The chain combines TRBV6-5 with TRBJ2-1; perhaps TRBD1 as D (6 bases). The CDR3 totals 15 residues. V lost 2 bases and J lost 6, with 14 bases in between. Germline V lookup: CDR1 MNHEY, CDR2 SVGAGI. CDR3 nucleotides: TGTGCCAGCAGTTACAAAGGGGGAGTGGGCAATGAGCAGTTCTTC. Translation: CASSYKGGVGNEQFF.

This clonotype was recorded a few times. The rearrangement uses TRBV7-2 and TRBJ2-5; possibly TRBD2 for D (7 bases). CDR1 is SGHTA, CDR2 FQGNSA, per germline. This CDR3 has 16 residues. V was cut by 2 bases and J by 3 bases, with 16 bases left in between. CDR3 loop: CASSLSEGGGKETQYF. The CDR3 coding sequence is TGTGCCAGCAGCTTATCCGAGGGGGGGGGCAAAGAGACCCAGTACTTC.

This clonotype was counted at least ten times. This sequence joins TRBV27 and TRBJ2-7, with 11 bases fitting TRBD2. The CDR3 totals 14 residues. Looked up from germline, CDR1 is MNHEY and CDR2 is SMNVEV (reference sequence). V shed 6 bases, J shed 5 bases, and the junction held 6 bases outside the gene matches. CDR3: CASSRLAGTNEQYF. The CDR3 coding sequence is TGTGCCAGCAGCCGACTAGCGGGAACCAACGAGCAGTACTTC.

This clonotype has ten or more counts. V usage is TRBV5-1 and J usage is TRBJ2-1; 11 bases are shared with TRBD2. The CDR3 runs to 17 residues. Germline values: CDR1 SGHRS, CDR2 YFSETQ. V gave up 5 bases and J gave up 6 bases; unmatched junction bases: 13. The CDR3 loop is CASRDRLAGLLLNEQFF. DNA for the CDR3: TGCGCCAGCAGGGATAGACTAGCGGGATTACTACTCAATGAGCAGTTCTTC.

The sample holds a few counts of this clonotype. Written as DNA, the CDR3 is TGTGCCAGCAGTTCGCCCGGGGTGGGAGTTACTGAAGCTTTCTTT. Its translation is CASSSPGVGVTEAFF. The chain joins TRBV6-5 to TRBJ1-1, with no clear D. Looked up from germline, CDR1 is MNHEY and CDR2 is SVGAGI. This CDR3 has 15 residues. V gave up 4 bases and J gave up 5 bases, with 17 bases separating them.

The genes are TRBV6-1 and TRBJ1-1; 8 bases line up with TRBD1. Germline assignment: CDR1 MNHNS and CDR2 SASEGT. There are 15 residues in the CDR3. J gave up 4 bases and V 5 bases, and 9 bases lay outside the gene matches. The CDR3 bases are TGTGCCAGCAGTCGAACTCGACAGGGGACCACTGAAGCTTTCTTT. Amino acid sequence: CASSRTRQGTTEAFF.

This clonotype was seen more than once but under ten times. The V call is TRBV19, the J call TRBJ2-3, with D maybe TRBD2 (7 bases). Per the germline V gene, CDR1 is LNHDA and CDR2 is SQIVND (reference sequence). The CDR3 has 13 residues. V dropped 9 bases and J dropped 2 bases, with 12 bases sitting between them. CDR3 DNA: TGTGCCAGCAACAGGGACTACACAGATACGCAGTATTTT. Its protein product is CASNRDYTDTQYF.

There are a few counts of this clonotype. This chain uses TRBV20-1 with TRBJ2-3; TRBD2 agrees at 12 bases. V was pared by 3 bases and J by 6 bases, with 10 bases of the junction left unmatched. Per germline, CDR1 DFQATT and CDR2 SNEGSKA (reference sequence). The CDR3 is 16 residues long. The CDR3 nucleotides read TGCAGTGCTAGTCGGTCTAGCGGGGGGGCCGTCGATACGCAGTATTTT. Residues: CSASRSSGGAVDTQYF.

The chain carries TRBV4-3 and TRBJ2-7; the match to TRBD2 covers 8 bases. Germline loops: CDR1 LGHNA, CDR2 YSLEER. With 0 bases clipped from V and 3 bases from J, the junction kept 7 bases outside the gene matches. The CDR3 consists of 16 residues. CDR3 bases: TGCGCCAGCAGCCAAGAAGCCAGCGGGAGAGACTACGAGCAGTACTTC. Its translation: CASSQEASGRDYEQYF.

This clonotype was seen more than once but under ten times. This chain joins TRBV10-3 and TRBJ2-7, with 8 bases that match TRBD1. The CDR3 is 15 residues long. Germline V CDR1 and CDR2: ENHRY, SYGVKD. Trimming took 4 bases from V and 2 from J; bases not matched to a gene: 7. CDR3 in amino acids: CAISGGTGYPYEQYF. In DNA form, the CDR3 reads TGTGCCATCAGTGGGGGGACAGGATACCCCTACGAGCAGTACTTC.

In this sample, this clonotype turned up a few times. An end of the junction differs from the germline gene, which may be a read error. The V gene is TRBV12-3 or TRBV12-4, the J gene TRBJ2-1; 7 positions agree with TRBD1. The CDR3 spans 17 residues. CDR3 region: CASSPTLTGSSYNEQSF. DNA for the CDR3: TGTGCCAGCAGTCCAACCCTGACAGGGAGCTCCTACAATGAGCAGTCCTTC.